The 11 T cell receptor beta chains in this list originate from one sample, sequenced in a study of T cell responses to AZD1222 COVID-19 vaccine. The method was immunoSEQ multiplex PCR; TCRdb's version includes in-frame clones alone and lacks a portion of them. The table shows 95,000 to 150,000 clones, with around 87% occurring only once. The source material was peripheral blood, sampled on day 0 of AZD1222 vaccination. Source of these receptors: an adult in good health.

The chain's CDR3 is CASSKEQGKNTEAFF. DNA of the CDR3: TGTGCCAGCAGCAAAGAGCAGGGAAAGAACACTGAAGCTTTCTTT. The chain has TRBV21-1 and TRBJ1-1; TRBD1 is taken as the D call from the table, unchecked against the DNA. TRBV21-1 is a pseudogene segment. The CDR3 contains 15 residues.

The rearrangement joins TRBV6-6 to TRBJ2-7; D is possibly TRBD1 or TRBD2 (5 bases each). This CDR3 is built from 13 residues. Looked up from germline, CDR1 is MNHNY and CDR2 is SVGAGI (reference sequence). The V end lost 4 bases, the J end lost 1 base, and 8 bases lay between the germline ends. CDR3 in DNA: TGTGCCAGCAGTTTAGGGGAGTCCTACGAGCAGTACTTC. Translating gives CASSLGESYEQYF.

The CDR3, as DNA: TGTGCCAGCAGCGTAGGGGCTAGCGGGCAACACAATGAGCAGTTCTTC. Its translation is CASSVGASGQHNEQFF. The chain links TRBV9 to TRBJ2-1; 8 bases are a match to TRBD2. From germline, CDR1 is SGDLS and CDR2 YYNGEE. V shed 0 bases and J 5 bases; nucleotides not matched to a gene: 7. The CDR3 contains 16 residues.

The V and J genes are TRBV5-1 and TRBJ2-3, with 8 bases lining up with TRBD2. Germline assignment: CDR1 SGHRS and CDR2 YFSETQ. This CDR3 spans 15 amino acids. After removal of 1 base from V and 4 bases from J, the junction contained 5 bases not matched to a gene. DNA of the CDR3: TGCGCCAGCAGCTTGAAGGGACTAGAGGCAGATACGCAGTATTTT. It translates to CASSLKGLEADTQYF.

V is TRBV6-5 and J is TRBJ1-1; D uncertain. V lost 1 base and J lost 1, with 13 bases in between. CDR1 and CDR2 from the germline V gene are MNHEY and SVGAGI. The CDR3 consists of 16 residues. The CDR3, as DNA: TGTGCCAGCAGTTACTTAATAGTCGAAGGGAACACTGAAGCTTTCTTT. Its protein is CASSYLIVEGNTEAFF.

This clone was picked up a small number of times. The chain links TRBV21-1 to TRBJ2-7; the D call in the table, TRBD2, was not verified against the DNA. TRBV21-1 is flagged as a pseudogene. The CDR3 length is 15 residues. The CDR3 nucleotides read TGTGCCAGCAGCAAAATAGTCCCTAAAACCTACGAGCAGTACTTC. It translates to CASSKIVPKTYEQYF.

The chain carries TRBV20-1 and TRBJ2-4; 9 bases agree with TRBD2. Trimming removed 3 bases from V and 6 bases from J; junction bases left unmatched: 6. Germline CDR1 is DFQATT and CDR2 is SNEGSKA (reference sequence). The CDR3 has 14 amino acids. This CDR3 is CSASRAGGGNIQYF. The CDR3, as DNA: TGCAGTGCTAGTCGAGCGGGGGGTGGAAACATTCAGTACTTC.

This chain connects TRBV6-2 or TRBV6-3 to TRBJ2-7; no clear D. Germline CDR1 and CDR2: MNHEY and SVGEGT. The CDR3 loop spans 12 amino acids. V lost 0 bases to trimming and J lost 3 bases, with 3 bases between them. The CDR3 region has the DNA TGTGCCAGCAGTTACTCTAGCTACGAGCAGTACTTC. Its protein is CASSYSSYEQYF.

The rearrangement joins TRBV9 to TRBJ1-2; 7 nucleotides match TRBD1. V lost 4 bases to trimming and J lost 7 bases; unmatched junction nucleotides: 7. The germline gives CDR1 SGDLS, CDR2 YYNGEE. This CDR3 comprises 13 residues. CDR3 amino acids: CASSPGTAIGYTF. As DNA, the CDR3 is TGTGCCAGCAGCCCCGGGACAGCCATTGGCTACACCTTC. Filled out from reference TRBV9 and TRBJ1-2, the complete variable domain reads DSGVTQTPKHLITATGQRVTLRCSPRSGDLSVYWYQQSLDQGLQFLIQYYNGEERAKGNILERFSAQQFPDLHSELNLSSLELGDSALYFCASSPGTAIGYTFGSGTRLTVV.

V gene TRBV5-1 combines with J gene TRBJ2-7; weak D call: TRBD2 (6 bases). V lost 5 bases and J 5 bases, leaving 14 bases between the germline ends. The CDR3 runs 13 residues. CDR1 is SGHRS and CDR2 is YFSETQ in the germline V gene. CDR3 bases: TGCGCCAGCAGTGCATTCGGGGGACACGAGCAGTACTTC. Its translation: CASSAFGGHEQYF.

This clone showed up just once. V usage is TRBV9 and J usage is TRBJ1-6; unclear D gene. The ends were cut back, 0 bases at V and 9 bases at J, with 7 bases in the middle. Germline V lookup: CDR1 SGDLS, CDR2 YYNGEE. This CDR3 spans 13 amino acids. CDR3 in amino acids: CASSVEDGSPLHF. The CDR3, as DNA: TGTGCCAGCAGCGTAGAGGATGGTTCACCCCTCCACTTT. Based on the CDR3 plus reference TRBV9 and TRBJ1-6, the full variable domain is DSGVTQTPKHLITATGQRVTLRCSPRSGDLSVYWYQQSLDQGLQFLIQYYNGEERAKGNILERFSAQQFPDLHSELNLSSLELGDSALYFCASSVEDGSPLHFGNGTRLTVT.